This passage covers 30 T cell receptor beta chains from one sample sequenced in a study of cytomegalovirus exposure and HLA in healthy donors. Primers for the PCR totalled 60 Vbeta and 13 Jbeta. TCRdb keeps only in-frame clones here, not all; method: immunoSEQ multiplex PCR. This table holds some 150,000 clones. Specimen: PBMCs. Receptor source: a man aged 40-50 years in good health and CMV-seronegative.

The chain recombines TRBV11-2 with TRBJ1-1; tentatively, D is TRBD1 (5 bases). The CDR3 extends over 14 amino acids. Trimming shortened V by 3 bases and J by 6 bases, and 14 bases separated the two germline ends. CDR1 SGHAT and CDR2 FQNNGV come from the germline V gene. The CDR3 region is CASSLLQGGAEAFF. The CDR3 bases are TGTGCCAGCAGCTTGCTTCAGGGTGGGGCTGAAGCTTTCTTT.

The chain has TRBV20-1 and TRBJ2-7; no clear D. Germline CDR1 DFQATT, CDR2 SNEGSKA (reference sequence). V was pared by 5 bases and J by 1 base, with 6 bases between. CDR3 size: 11 residues. This CDR3 reads CSALNSYEQYF. CDR3 in DNA: TGCAGTGCTCTAAATTCCTACGAGCAGTACTTC.

The rearrangement links TRBV14 to TRBJ2-4; D perhaps matches TRBD1 (6 bases). Per germline, CDR1 SGHDN and CDR2 FVKESK. Between the trimmed V and J ends, which lost 0 bases and 8 bases, there was a span of 20 bases. There are 17 residues in the CDR3. CDR3 in DNA: TGTGCCAGCAGCCAAGAAGGGCAGGGGCGGGTAAACGACATTCAGTACTTC. Translating gives CASSQEGQGRVNDIQYF.

The rearrangement uses TRBV25-1 and TRBJ2-1, with 10 bases matching TRBD1. The trim removed 5 bases at V and 7 bases at J, leaving 5 bases unmatched. Germline V gene sequence: CDR1 MGHDK, CDR2 SYGVNS. The CDR3 runs 14 residues. The CDR3 region has the DNA TGTGCCAGCAGTCACGGGGACAGGGGAAATGAGCAGTTCTTC. Translation: CASSHGDRGNEQFF.

The CDR3 sequence: CASSEAPSSYNSPLHF. The CDR3 DNA sequence: TGTGCCAGCAGTGAAGCGCCCAGCTCCTATAATTCACCCCTCCACTTT. The chain couples TRBV6-1 to TRBJ1-6; no clear D gene. The CDR3 has 16 residues. Per germline, CDR1 MNHNS and CDR2 SASEGT. Trimming shortened V by 0 bases and J by 0 bases, and 6 bases separated the two germline ends.

The chain links TRBV7-9 to TRBJ1-6, with 7 bases fitting TRBD1. The CDR3 length is 15 residues. Per germline, CDR1 SEHNR and CDR2 FQNEAQ (reference sequence). J lost 5 bases, V lost 0 bases, and 1 base had no gene match. The CDR3 sequence is CASSLATGDNSPLHF. CDR3 nucleotide sequence: TGTGCCAGCAGCTTAGCCACAGGGGATAATTCACCCCTCCACTTT.

The rearrangement links TRBV5-1 to TRBJ1-4; D is unresolved. The CDR3 consists of 15 residues. Germline V CDR1 and CDR2: SGHRS, YFSETQ. Trimming removed 4 bases from V and 0 bases from J, with 10 bases in between. The CDR3 DNA is TGCGCCAGCAGCGCCTACAGTGCAACTAATGAAAAACTGTTTTTT. This translates into CASSAYSATNEKLFF.

V and J are TRBV7-3 and TRBJ2-1; 11 bases are a match to TRBD2. The germline V gene has CDR1 SGHTA and CDR2 FQGTGA. J lost 6 bases, V lost 3 bases, and 4 bases had no gene match. CDR3 length: 15 residues. The CDR3: CASSLVGTSGNEQFF. In DNA form, the CDR3 reads TGTGCCAGCAGCTTGGTGGGGACTAGCGGCAATGAGCAGTTCTTC.

The chain joins TRBV27 to TRBJ2-7; the D gene is possibly TRBD2 (5 bases). CDR3 length equals 13 residues. Germline CDR1 and CDR2: MNHEY and SMNVEV (reference sequence). The ends were cut back, 7 bases at V and 4 bases at J, with 14 bases in the middle. CDR3 protein: CASTPRGSYEQYF. CDR3 bases: TGTGCCAGCACCCCCCGAGGGTCGTACGAGCAGTACTTC.

The genes are TRBV11-3 and TRBJ2-3; 9 bases agree with TRBD2. CDR3 size: 13 residues. Trimming removed 6 bases from V and 9 bases from J; junction bases left unmatched: 7. Germline values: CDR1 SGHNT, CDR2 YENEEA. The CDR3 bases are TGTGCCAGCAGTGCGGGGGGGCCGGGGACGCAGTATTTT. Translating it yields CASSAGGPGTQYF.

This sequence joins TRBV7-9 and TRBJ2-1, with TRBD1 matching 10 bases. The germline CDR1 and CDR2 sequences are SEHNR and FQNEAQ (reference sequence). This CDR3 has 16 residues. Trimming at V came to 5 bases and at J to 3 bases, leaving 7 bases not matched to a gene. The CDR3 coding sequence is TGTGCCAGCAGCCCCCGGACAGGGGGGCTCTACAATGAGCAGTTCTTC. As protein: CASSPRTGGLYNEQFF.

V is TRBV19 and J is TRBJ1-1; possibly TRBD1 for D (5 bases). This CDR3 is built from 12 residues. Trimming shortened V by 5 bases and J by 10 bases, and 14 bases separated the two germline ends. Looked up from germline, CDR1 is LNHDA and CDR2 is SQIVND (reference sequence). The CDR3 region has the DNA TGTGCCAGTAGTCCAGGGCAGGGCTCAGCTTTCTTT. Its translation is CASSPGQGSAFF.

In DNA, the CDR3 is TGTGCCAGCAGCTTAGATTGGGACAGGGCTACGCAGTATTTT. Amino acids: CASSLDWDRATQYF. This chain links TRBV7-2 with TRBJ2-3, with 9 bases identical to TRBD1. The V gene end was trimmed by 1 base and the J gene end by 8 bases; junction bases not matched to a gene: 4. The CDR3 has 14 residues. The germline V gene has CDR1 SGHTA and CDR2 FQGNSA.

The V gene is TRBV9, the J gene TRBJ1-4; TRBD1 agrees at 7 bases. This CDR3 is built from 13 residues. J gave up 6 bases and V 7 bases, and 6 bases lay outside the gene matches. Germline CDR1 reads SGDLS; CDR2 reads YYNGEE. CDR3 DNA: TGTGCCAGCGGTGACAGGGCGGATGAAAAACTGTTTTTT. The encoded protein is CASGDRADEKLFF.

As to this clone: One end of the junction varies from germline; a read error may be responsible. V and J are TRBV28 and TRBJ1-4, with D perhaps TRBD1 (6 bases). The CDR3 has 12 amino acids. Germline V gives CDR1 MDHEN, CDR2 SYDVKM. CDR3 nucleotide sequence: TGTGCCAGCAGTTTAGGGAGGGCAGGGGAGATTTTT. Translating it yields CASSLGRAGEIF.

The gene calls are TRBV7-3 and TRBJ2-3; D is perhaps TRBD1 (6 bases). V lost 4 bases and J lost 13, with 18 bases in between. The CDR3 spans 13 residues. Germline CDR1 reads SGHTA; CDR2 reads FQGTGA. The CDR3 here is CASSSDEGRGKYF. The CDR3 DNA reads as TGTGCCAGCAGCTCCGATGAGGGCAGGGGAAAGTATTTT. Full variable domain (rest looked up from reference TRBV7-3 and TRBJ2-3): GAGVSQTPSNKVTEKGKYVELRCDPISGHTALYWYRQSLGQGPEFLIYFQGTGAADDSGLPNDRFFAVRPEGSVSTLKIQRTERGDSAVYLCASSSDEGRGKYFGPGTRLTVL.

The rearrangement uses TRBV2 and TRBJ2-5, with TRBD2 as a possible D gene (5 bases). V was cut by 7 bases and J by 7 bases, with 19 bases left in between. The germline CDR1 and CDR2 sequences are SNHLY and FYNNEI. The CDR3 has 14 amino acids. The CDR3 region is CASNEGSVVGTQYF. CDR3 bases: TGTGCCAGCAACGAGGGCAGCGTAGTGGGGACCCAGTACTTC.

The chain joins TRBV6-1 to TRBJ2-7, with 9 bases fitting TRBD1. The germline gives CDR1 MNHNS, CDR2 SASEGT. V dropped 4 bases and J dropped 5; count of bases not matched to a gene: 12. The CDR3 extends over 16 amino acids. The CDR3 DNA reads as TGTGCCAGCAGTGGATCAGCCGGGACAGGGAGCAACGAGCAGTACTTC. Translating gives CASSGSAGTGSNEQYF.

This chain uses TRBV6-1 with TRBJ2-3; D unclear. Germline V CDR1 and CDR2: MNHNS, SASEGT. This CDR3 comprises 15 residues. The germline V and J ends were trimmed by 1 base and 2 bases, with 10 bases remaining between them. As DNA, the CDR3 is TGTGCCAGCAGTGAAGATAGTTCTCACACAGATACGCAGTATTTT. It translates to CASSEDSSHTDTQYF.

The genes are TRBV19 and TRBJ1-6; D gene ambiguous. The CDR3 runs to 15 residues. Germline V lookup: CDR1 LNHDA, CDR2 SQIVND (reference sequence). The germline V and J ends were trimmed by 6 bases and 1 base, with 10 bases remaining between them. In DNA, the CDR3 is TGTGCCAGTAGCCAGAGGGAATCCTATAATTCACCCCTCCACTTT. It yields the protein CASSQRESYNSPLHF. Full variable domain (outside the CDR3, taken from reference TRBV19 and TRBJ1-6): DGGITQSPKYLFRKEGQNVTLSCEQNLNHDAMYWYRQDPGQGLRLIYYSQIVNDFQKGDIAEGYSVSREKKESFPLTVTSAQKNPTAFYLCASSQRESYNSPLHFGNGTRLTVT.

CDR3 protein: CASSQDRDRSSYEQYF. CDR3 nucleotides: TGTGCCAGCTCACAAGACCGGGACAGGAGCTCCTACGAGCAGTACTTC. V is TRBV18 and J is TRBJ2-7; TRBD1 aligns across 8 bases. The J segment lost 0 bases and the V segment lost 4 bases, leaving 8 bases of the junction unmatched. Germline CDR1 is KGHSH and CDR2 is LQKENI. This CDR3 is built from 16 residues.

The chain combines TRBV28 with TRBJ1-4; D call uncertain. The V end lost 3 bases, the J end lost 8 bases, and 4 bases lay between the germline ends. From germline, CDR1 is MDHEN and CDR2 SYDVKM. This CDR3 is 11 amino acids long. The CDR3 reads CASSLREKLFF. As DNA, the CDR3 is TGTGCCAGCAGTTTGCGGGAAAAACTGTTTTTT.

The chain joins TRBV9 to TRBJ2-3, with a weak D call TRBD2 (6 bases). Germline CDR1 reads SGDLS; CDR2 reads YYNGEE. V shed 0 bases and J shed 0 bases, with 8 bases lying between them. CDR3 length: 15 residues. The CDR3 loop reads CASSVAGVSTDTQYF. In DNA form, the CDR3 reads TGTGCCAGCAGCGTAGCGGGGGTAAGCACAGATACGCAGTATTTT.

The CDR3 DNA is TGTGCCAGCAGTTACTCGGGGGCGGCCTATGGCTACACCTTC. This gives the protein CASSYSGAAYGYTF. This chain joins TRBV6-5 and TRBJ1-2; D may be TRBD1 (6 bases). Trimming cost V 0 bases and J 4 bases, with 9 bases left between them. CDR3 length equals 14 residues. Germline loops: CDR1 MNHEY, CDR2 SVGAGI.

This rearrangement joins TRBV7-2 to TRBJ2-2; the D gene is possibly TRBD2 (6 bases). The V and J ends lost 3 bases and 4 bases respectively, with 9 bases between them. CDR1 is SGHTA and CDR2 is FQGNSA in the germline V gene. The CDR3 length is 14 residues. The CDR3 here is CASSLGTATGELFF. DNA of the CDR3: TGTGCCAGCAGCTTGGGGACTGCCACCGGGGAGCTGTTTTTT.

The chain couples TRBV6-4 to TRBJ2-2; TRBD2 matches at 10 bases. Trimming cost V 6 bases and J 8 bases; bases outside gene matches: 12. CDR1 and CDR2 from the germline V gene are MRHNA and SNTAGT. The CDR3 contains 16 residues. The chain's CDR3 is CASSFLAGVPRGELFF. The CDR3 region has the DNA TGTGCCAGCAGCTTCCTAGCGGGGGTCCCCAGAGGGGAGCTGTTTTTT.

The rearrangement uses TRBV4-1 and TRBJ1-5, with 7 bases fitting TRBD1. Germline CDR1 and CDR2: MGHRA and YSYEKL. CDR3 length: 14 residues. The trim removed 2 bases at V and 6 bases at J, leaving 4 bases unmatched. The CDR3 coding sequence is TGCGCCAGCAGCCAACAGGGGGAATTTCAGCCCCAGCATTTT. This gives the protein CASSQQGEFQPQHF.

This chain joins TRBV25-1 and TRBJ2-7; D possibly corresponds to TRBD1 (5 bases). The CDR3 consists of 15 residues. Trimming pared 0 bases from V and 3 bases from J, leaving 12 bases between. CDR1 is MGHDK, CDR2 SYGVNS, per germline. CDR3 coding DNA: TGTGCCAGCAGTGAATATAAGGCAGGGATCTACGAGCAGTACTTC. Its protein product is CASSEYKAGIYEQYF.

This CDR3 is CASSPRGREYEQYF. The CDR3 bases are TGTGCCAGCAGCCCACGGGGGAGGGAATACGAGCAGTACTTC. This rearrangement joins TRBV7-3 to TRBJ2-7; 7 bases are shared with TRBD2. The CDR3 covers 14 residues. With 5 bases clipped from V and 4 bases from J, the junction kept 8 bases outside the gene matches. Germline CDR1 is SGHTA and CDR2 is FQGTGA.

The J gene is TRBJ1-5, the V gene TRBV18; maybe TRBD1 (5 bases). There are 14 residues in the CDR3. V was cut by 5 bases and J by 3 bases, with 11 bases left in between. Germline V lookup: CDR1 KGHSH, CDR2 LQKENI. The CDR3 is CASSVDRINQPQHF. CDR3 in DNA: TGTGCCAGCTCAGTCGACAGAATCAATCAGCCCCAGCATTTT.